One and the same sample provided the 2 T cell receptor beta chains below, sequenced in a study of blood T cells in healthy people across ages. For the second PCR, which ran for about 7 to 11 cycles, a sample-barcoded 5' primer and a J-beta primer mix were used. TCRdb passed the 5' RACE reads through MiXCR, listing each CDR3 protein once. The data contain more than 1 million distinct CDR3 sequences, more than 35% of them singletons. Specimen: blood. These receptors were obtained from a woman aged 55-69 years in good health.

The rearrangement joins TRBV6-6 to TRBJ1-1, with D possibly matching TRBD1 (5 bases). The V and J ends lost 5 bases and 1 base respectively, with 20 bases between them. The CDR3 has 17 residues. From germline, CDR1 is MNHNY and CDR2 SVGAGI (reference sequence). As DNA, the CDR3 is TGTGCCAGCAGTCATGGCGCCGGGACTACCTCGAACACTGAAGCTTTCTTT. This encodes CASSHGAGTTSNTEAFF.

This clonotype was seen more than once but under ten times. The V call is TRBV7-9, the J call TRBJ2-7, with 7 bases aligning to TRBD2. Germline CDR1 SEHNR, CDR2 FQNEAQ (reference sequence). V lost 1 base and J lost 2; bases outside the gene matches: 5. This CDR3 comprises 15 residues. The chain's CDR3 is CASSLEMGGTYEQYF. The CDR3 bases are TGTGCCAGCAGCTTAGAGATGGGAGGGACCTACGAGCAGTACTTC.